Following are 20 T cell receptor beta chains from one sample sequenced in a study of beta chain features in type 1 diabetes. The study reverse transcribed the entire isolated RNA, so it sequenced expressed TCRB transcripts. Clones were sequenced by immunoSEQ multiplex PCR, and TCRdb holds only the in-frame ones, with some missing. The sample has more than 350,000 clones, 10% to 12% seen once. The sequenced sample consisted of naive CD4+ T cells from blood. Receptors originate from a woman between 18 and 30 years old in good health.

This clone was picked up a small number of times. The chain uses TRBV7-3 and TRBJ2-2, with no clear D. This CDR3 contains 13 residues. V shed 5 bases and J shed 6 bases, with 10 bases lying between them. The germline gives CDR1 SGHTA, CDR2 FQGTGA. The CDR3 bases are TGTGCCAGCAGCCCCATCCTGGCCGGGGAGCTGTTTTTT. It specifies CASSPILAGELFF.

This clone was seen a handful of times. V is TRBV7-9 and J is TRBJ2-5; 14 nucleotides line up with TRBD2. J was trimmed by 5 bases and V by 5 bases; bases with no gene match: 13. There are 18 residues in the CDR3. Germline V gives CDR1 SEHNR, CDR2 FQNEAQ (reference sequence). CDR3 region: CASSTPGLAGVAGETQYF. The CDR3 coding sequence is TGTGCCAGCAGCACCCCGGGACTAGCGGGAGTCGCGGGGGAGACCCAGTACTTC.

The rearrangement links TRBV7-2 to TRBJ1-2; D is possibly TRBD1 (5 bases). Germline-derived CDR1 and CDR2 are SGHTA and FQGNSA. The CDR3 spans 15 residues. The V and J ends lost 4 bases and 8 bases respectively, with 20 bases between them. The CDR3 loop reads CASSSGRDVSRGYTF. The CDR3 bases are TGTGCCAGCAGCTCAGGGAGGGATGTTTCACGCGGCTACACCTTC.

J is TRBJ2-5 and V is TRBV7-2, with TRBD1 as a possible D gene (6 bases). Germline CDR1 and CDR2: SGHTA and FQGNSA. The CDR3 has 13 amino acids. Trimming shortened V by 6 bases and J by 5 bases, and 13 bases separated the two germline ends. The CDR3 loop is CASSGGRRETQYF. CDR3 coding DNA: TGTGCCAGCAGTGGGGGCCGCAGGGAGACCCAGTACTTC.

This clone has just a few counts. The V and J genes are TRBV18 and TRBJ2-1, with D perhaps TRBD1 or TRBD2 (5 bases each). The germline V gene has CDR1 KGHSH and CDR2 LQKENI. The CDR3 sequence is 15 residues long. The V and J ends lost 1 base and 4 bases respectively, with 11 bases between them. The CDR3 DNA sequence: TGTGCCAGCTCACCACAACCGGGGCCGTACAATGAGCAGTTCTTC. Translation gives CASSPQPGPYNEQFF.

V gene TRBV18 combines with J gene TRBJ2-2, with 8 bases that match TRBD1. CDR1 and CDR2 from the germline V gene are KGHSH and LQKENI. This CDR3 comprises 16 residues. V dropped 5 bases and J dropped 1; count of bases not matched to a gene: 6. CDR3: CASSGGQGENTGELFF. The DNA of the CDR3 is TGTGCCAGCTCAGGAGGACAGGGCGAGAACACCGGGGAGCTGTTTTTT.

The chain carries TRBV7-2 and TRBJ1-1; D unclear. This CDR3 region has 13 residues. CDR1 and CDR2 from the germline V gene are SGHTA and FQGNSA. Trimming removed 1 base from V and 9 bases from J, with 12 bases in between. The CDR3 region has the DNA TGTGCCAGCAGCTTAGGACATCCCGAACAAGCTTTCTTT. This codes for CASSLGHPEQAFF.

V is TRBV7-2 and J is TRBJ2-3; 15 positions agree with TRBD2. V lost 3 bases, J lost 5 bases, and 3 bases stayed unmatched. Germline V CDR1 and CDR2: SGHTA, FQGNSA. The CDR3 loop spans 16 amino acids. The CDR3 loop is CASSFRTSGRVDTQYF. CDR3 bases: TGTGCCAGCAGCTTCCGGACTAGCGGGAGGGTAGATACGCAGTATTTT.

This clone has more than one count but fewer than ten. The genes are TRBV19 and TRBJ2-7; TRBD1 is a possible D gene (6 bases). The length of the CDR3 is 13 residues. V gave up 7 bases and J gave up 4 bases, with 14 bases separating them. Germline V gene data show CDR1 as LNHDA and CDR2 as SQIVND (reference sequence). This chain's CDR3 is CASIGRGTYEQYV. The CDR3 DNA reads as TGTGCCAGTATAGGTAGGGGGACATACGAGCAGTACGTC.

This chain joins TRBV6-5 and TRBJ2-3; D unclear. V lost 5 bases and J 0 bases, leaving 6 bases between the germline ends. The CDR3 is 13 amino acids. CDR1 MNHEY and CDR2 SVGAGI come from the germline V gene. CDR3 DNA: TGTGCCAGCAGTGTATATAGCACAGATACGCAGTATTTT. Translating gives CASSVYSTDTQYF.

This clone came up a few times. The chain couples TRBV19 to TRBJ2-5, with 7 bases matching TRBD1. The CDR3 sequence is 15 residues long. V lost 4 bases to trimming and J lost 3 bases; unmatched junction nucleotides: 8. Germline assignment: CDR1 LNHDA and CDR2 SQIVND (reference sequence). CDR3 nucleotide sequence: TGTGCCAGTAGTACGGCCGGGACAGAGAAAGAGACCCAGTACTTC. This encodes CASSTAGTEKETQYF.

The table lists this clone with a few counts. V gene TRBV5-4 combines with J gene TRBJ2-3; a weak D match, TRBD1 (7 bases). Germline V lookup: CDR1 SGHNT, CDR2 YYREEE (reference sequence). Trimming left V 3 bases short and J 2 bases short, with 13 bases between. The CDR3 is 15 amino acids. CDR3 nucleotide sequence: TGTGCCAGCAGCTCTACCAGGGGGGCCACAGATACGCAGTATTTT. Protein: CASSSTRGATDTQYF. Full variable domain (rest looked up from reference TRBV5-4 and TRBJ2-3): ETGVTQSPTHLIKTRGQQVTLRCSSQSGHNTVSWYQQALGQGPQFIFQYYREEENGRGNFPPRFSGLQFPNYSSELNVNALELDDSALYLCASSSTRGATDTQYFGPGTRLTVL.

CDR3 in DNA: TGTGCCAGCAGCTCCCGAGGGAGGGGCTGGCAAGAGACCCAGTACTTC. This sequence encodes CASSSRGRGWQETQYF. The chain uses TRBV7-2 and TRBJ2-5, with 7 bases lining up with TRBD2. Germline values: CDR1 SGHTA, CDR2 FQGNSA. The ends lost 4 bases at V and 2 bases at J; junction bases unmatched: 10. CDR3 length equals 16 residues.

Concerning this clone: Within the sample, other DNA sequences also encode this same CDR3. This chain connects TRBV30 to TRBJ2-6, with unresolved D. The germline CDR1 and CDR2 sequences are GTSNPN and SVGIG (reference sequence). The CDR3 is 12 amino acids. V gave up 2 bases and J gave up 2 bases, with 1 base separating them. CDR3 loop: CAWSPGANVLTF. CDR3 coding DNA: TGTGCCTGGAGTCCTGGGGCCAACGTCCTGACTTTC. The entire variable domain, with the rest obtained from reference TRBV30 and TRBJ2-6, is as follows: SQTIHQWPATLVQPVGSPLSLECTVEGTSNPNLYWYRQAAGRGLQLLFYSVGIGQISSEVPQNLSASRPQDRQFILSSKKLLLSDSGFYLCAWSPGANVLTFGAGSRLTVL.

This clone was observed a few times. The CDR3 DNA follows: TGTGCCAGCAGTGGACAGGGGAAAGGCTACGAGCAGTACGTC. This sequence encodes CASSGQGKGYEQYV. This rearrangement joins TRBV2 to TRBJ2-7; 8 bases fit TRBD1. The CDR3 length is 14 residues. V gave up 4 bases and J gave up 3 bases; unmatched junction bases: 5. Germline assignment: CDR1 SNHLY and CDR2 FYNNEI.

The V and J genes are TRBV7-9 and TRBJ1-5, with D unresolved. Trimming stripped 3 bases from V and 7 bases from J, with 10 bases between. From germline, CDR1 is SEHNR and CDR2 FQNEAQ (reference sequence). CDR3 length: 13 residues. The CDR3 loop reads CASSFGVGQPQHF. CDR3 DNA: TGTGCCAGCAGCTTCGGTGTTGGGCAGCCCCAGCATTTT.

The chain employs TRBV30 and TRBJ2-7; D is possibly TRBD2 (6 bases). Germline V lookup: CDR1 GTSNPN, CDR2 SVGIG (reference sequence). The CDR3 runs 15 residues. Between the trimmed V and J ends, which lost 0 bases and 3 bases, there was a span of 15 bases. The CDR3 sequence is CAWSVASEEGYEQYF. For the CDR3, the DNA is TGTGCCTGGAGTGTAGCCTCAGAGGAGGGCTACGAGCAGTACTTC.

This clone was seen only once. Compared with germline, one end of the junction differs, possibly owing to a read error. This chain joins TRBV9 and TRBJ1-2; D uncertain. This CDR3 spans 17 amino acids. Germline CDR1 reads SGDLS; CDR2 reads YYNGEE. CDR3 DNA sequence: TGTACCAGCAGCGTAGACGCCGAGCTGAAGCCCTTCTATGGCTACACCTTC. Protein sequence: CTSSVDAELKPFYGYTF.

As DNA, the CDR3 is TGTGCCAGCAGCTTAGAGGCAGATCAGCCCCAGCATTTT. Protein: CASSLEADQPQHF. The V gene is TRBV7-9, the J gene TRBJ1-5, with D hard to call. CDR1 and CDR2 from the germline V gene are SEHNR and FQNEAQ (reference sequence). This CDR3 comprises 13 residues. Between the trimmed V and J ends, which lost 1 base and 5 bases, there was a span of 6 bases. Full variable domain (missing parts from reference TRBV7-9 and TRBJ1-5): DTGVSQNPRHKITKRGQNVTFRCDPISEHNRLYWYRQTLGQGPEFLTYFQNEAQLEKSRLLSDRFSAERPKGSFSTLEIQRTEQGDSAMYLCASSLEADQPQHFGDGTRLSIL.

A remark on this clone: Other DNA sequences from this sample encode an identical CDR3 as well. The J gene is TRBJ2-5, the V gene TRBV14; D gene uncertain. The CDR3 contains 11 residues. V lost 4 bases and J 2 bases, leaving 2 bases between the germline ends. Per germline, CDR1 SGHDN and CDR2 FVKESK. The CDR3 here is CASSRQETQYF. The CDR3, as DNA: TGTGCCAGCAGCCGACAAGAGACCCAGTACTTC.